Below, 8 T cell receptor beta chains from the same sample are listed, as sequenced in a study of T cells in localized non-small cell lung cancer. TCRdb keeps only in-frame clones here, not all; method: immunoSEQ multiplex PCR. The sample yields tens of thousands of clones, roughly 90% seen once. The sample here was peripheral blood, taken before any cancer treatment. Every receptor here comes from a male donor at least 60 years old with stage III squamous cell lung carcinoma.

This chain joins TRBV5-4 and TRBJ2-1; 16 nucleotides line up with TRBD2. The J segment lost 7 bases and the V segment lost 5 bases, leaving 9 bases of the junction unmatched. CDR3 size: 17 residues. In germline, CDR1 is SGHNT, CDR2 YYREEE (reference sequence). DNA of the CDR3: TGTGCCAGCAGGGGACTAGCGGGAGGGCCTGGGGGGAATGAGCAGTTCTTC. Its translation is CASRGLAGGPGGNEQFF.

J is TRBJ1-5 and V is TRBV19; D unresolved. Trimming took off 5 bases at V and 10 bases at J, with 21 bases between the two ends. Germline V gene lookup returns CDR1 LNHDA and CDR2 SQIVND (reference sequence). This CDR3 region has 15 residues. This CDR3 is CASSARTGPGFPQHF. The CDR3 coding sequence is TGTGCCAGTAGTGCAAGGACCGGCCCAGGCTTCCCCCAGCATTTT.

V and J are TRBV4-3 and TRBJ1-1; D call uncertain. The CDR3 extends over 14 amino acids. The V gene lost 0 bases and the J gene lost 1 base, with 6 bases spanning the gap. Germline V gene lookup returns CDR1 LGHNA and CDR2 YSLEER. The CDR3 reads CASSQDYTNTEAFF. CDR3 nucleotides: TGCGCCAGCAGCCAAGATTATACGAACACTGAAGCTTTCTTT.

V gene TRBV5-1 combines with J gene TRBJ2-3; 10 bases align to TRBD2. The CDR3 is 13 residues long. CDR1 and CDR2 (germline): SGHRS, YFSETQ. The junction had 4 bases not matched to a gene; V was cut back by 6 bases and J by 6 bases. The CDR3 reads CASTLAGADTQYF. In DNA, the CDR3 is TGCGCCAGCACCCTAGCGGGAGCGGATACGCAGTATTTT.

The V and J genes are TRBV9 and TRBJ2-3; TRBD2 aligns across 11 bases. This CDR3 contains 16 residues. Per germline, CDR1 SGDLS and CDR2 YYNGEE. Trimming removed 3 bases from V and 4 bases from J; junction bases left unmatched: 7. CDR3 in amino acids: CASSAGSGREADTQYF. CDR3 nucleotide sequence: TGTGCCAGCAGCGCCGGTAGCGGGAGGGAAGCAGATACGCAGTATTTT.

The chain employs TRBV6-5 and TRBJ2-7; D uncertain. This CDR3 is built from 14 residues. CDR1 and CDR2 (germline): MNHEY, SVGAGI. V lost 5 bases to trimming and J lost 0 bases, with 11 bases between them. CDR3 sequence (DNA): TGTGCCAGCAGTCTGGGCTTGAGCTCCTACGAGCAGTACTTC. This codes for CASSLGLSSYEQYF.

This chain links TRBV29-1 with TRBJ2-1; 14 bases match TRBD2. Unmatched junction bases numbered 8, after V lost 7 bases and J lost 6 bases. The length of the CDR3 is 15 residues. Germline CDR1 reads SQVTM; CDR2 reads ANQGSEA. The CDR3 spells CSAPSTSGGANEQFF. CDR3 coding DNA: TGCAGCGCTCCATCGACTAGCGGGGGGGCCAATGAGCAGTTCTTC.

The CDR3 DNA reads TGTGCCAGCTCACCACCGAGCGGGAGGAGGAATGAGCAGTTCTTC. Its translation is CASSPPSGRRNEQFF. This chain connects TRBV18 to TRBJ2-1, with TRBD2 matching over 9 bases. V lost 0 bases, J lost 7 bases, and 4 bases stayed unmatched. Looked up from germline, CDR1 is KGHSH and CDR2 is LQKENI. CDR3 length: 15 amino acids.